These T cell receptor beta chains were read from a single sample in a study of shared clonotypes between healthy human individuals. Repertoires were generated with immunoSEQ multiplex PCR, while TCRdb's copy carries only in-frame clones and drops some. The table has some 2.1 million clones, approximately 92% seen once. The sequencing sample was made of naive CD8+ T cells from PBMCs. These receptor sequences come from a man between 18 and 35 years old in good health. Some clones in this sample may be carry-over from other donors' samples. Both conserved end residues are part of each CDR3. D genes are given only for firm matches. Expanded clones get a size class; other rows say once, few or many, or leave the size out.

cdr3_aa: CASSGGLVYEQYF
cdr3_nt: TGTGCCAGCAGCGGGGGCCTAGTCTACGAGCAGTACTTC
clone_size: NA
d_call: NA
v_call: TRBV7-9
j_call: TRBJ2-7

cdr3_aa: CASSRLTGDGYTF
cdr3_nt: TGCGCCAGCAGCCGCCTGACAGGGGATGGCTACACCTTC
clone_size: NA
d_call: TRBD1
v_call: TRBV4-3
j_call: TRBJ1-2

cdr3_aa: CASSEAHSGANVLTF
cdr3_nt: TGTGCCAGCAGTGAAGCGCACTCTGGGGCCAACGTCCTGACTTTC
clone_size: NA
d_call: NA
v_call: TRBV6-1
j_call: TRBJ2-6

cdr3_aa: CASSFGGGEAFF
cdr3_nt: TGTGCCAGCAGTTTCGGGGGGGGTGAAGCTTTCTTT
clone_size: NA
d_call: NA
v_call: TRBV27
j_call: TRBJ1-1

cdr3_aa: CASSPHTYEQYF
cdr3_nt: TGTGCCAGCAGCCCTCACACCTACGAGCAGTACTTC
clone_size: NA
d_call: NA
v_call: TRBV7-9
j_call: TRBJ2-7

cdr3_aa: CASSLSSYEQYF
cdr3_nt: TGTGCCAGCAGCTTGTCCTCCTACGAGCAGTACTTC
clone_size: NA
d_call: NA
v_call: TRBV7-9
j_call: TRBJ2-7

cdr3_aa: CASSLMRERYEQYF
cdr3_nt: TGTGCCAGCAGTTTAATGCGGGAGCGGTACGAGCAGTACTTC
clone_size: once
d_call: TRBD2
v_call: TRBV28
j_call: TRBJ2-7

cdr3_aa: CSVDPQTIPPYNEQFF
cdr3_nt: TGCAGCGTTGATCCCCAGACCATCCCCCCATACAATGAGCAGTTCTTC
clone_size: NA
d_call: NA
v_call: TRBV29-1
j_call: TRBJ2-1

cdr3_aa: CAISRTVAGGYEQYF
cdr3_nt: TGTGCCATCAGTCGAACTGTAGCGGGGGGCTACGAGCAGTACTTC
clone_size: NA
d_call: TRBD2
v_call: TRBV10-3
j_call: TRBJ2-7

cdr3_aa: CASSARAAVAEAFF
cdr3_nt: TGTGCCAGCAGTGCCCGGGCGGCGGTGGCTGAAGCTTTCTTT
clone_size: NA
d_call: NA
v_call: TRBV2
j_call: TRBJ1-1

cdr3_aa: CASSLSGGIEQYF
cdr3_nt: TGTGCCAGCAGTTTATCTGGAGGGATCGAGCAGTACTTC
clone_size: NA
d_call: NA
v_call: TRBV27
j_call: TRBJ2-7

cdr3_aa: CASSQDALNSPLHF
cdr3_nt: TGCGCCAGCAGCCAAGACGCACTAAATTCACCCCTCCACTTT
clone_size: NA
d_call: NA
v_call: TRBV4-1
j_call: TRBJ1-6

cdr3_aa: CASSFPSGGKLFF
cdr3_nt: TGTGCCAGCAGCTTCCCGTCGGGTGGCAAACTGTTTTTT
clone_size: NA
d_call: NA
v_call: TRBV11-2
j_call: TRBJ1-4

cdr3_aa: CASRPRTGATEAFF
cdr3_nt: TGTGCCAGCAGACCCAGGACAGGGGCGACTGAAGCTTTCTTT
clone_size: NA
d_call: TRBD1
v_call: TRBV28
j_call: TRBJ1-1

cdr3_aa: CASSLGLAGISYEQYF
cdr3_nt: TGCGCCAGCAGCTTGGGCCTAGCGGGAATCTCCTACGAGCAGTACTTC
clone_size: NA
d_call: TRBD2
v_call: TRBV5-1
j_call: TRBJ2-7

cdr3_aa: CASSLAGTDSNQPQHF
cdr3_nt: TGTGCCAGCAGCTTGGCCGGGACAGATAGCAATCAGCCCCAGCATTTT
clone_size: NA
d_call: TRBD1
v_call: TRBV7-9
j_call: TRBJ1-5

cdr3_aa: CASSLSMGSTDTQYF
cdr3_nt: TGTGCCAGCAGTTTATCGATGGGGAGCACAGATACGCAGTATTTT
clone_size: NA
d_call: NA
v_call: TRBV27
j_call: TRBJ2-3

cdr3_aa: CASFTGAVPYEQYF
cdr3_nt: TGTGCCAGCTTTACTGGGGCAGTGCCCTACGAGCAGTACTTC
clone_size: NA
d_call: NA
v_call: TRBV27
j_call: TRBJ2-7

cdr3_aa: CASSIGRGTYEQYF
cdr3_nt: TGTGCCAGTAGTATAGGCCGGGGAACCTACGAGCAGTACTTC
clone_size: NA
d_call: NA
v_call: TRBV19
j_call: TRBJ2-7

cdr3_aa: CASSLEVGGGGTEAFF
cdr3_nt: TGCGCCAGCAGCTTGGAAGTGGGGGGCGGTGGCACTGAAGCTTTCTTT
clone_size: NA
d_call: NA
v_call: TRBV5-1
j_call: TRBJ1-1

cdr3_aa: CASSLTGGAYEQYF
cdr3_nt: TGTGCCAGCAGCTTGACAGGAGGTGCCTACGAGCAGTACTTC
clone_size: NA
d_call: NA
v_call: TRBV7-3
j_call: TRBJ2-7

cdr3_aa: CSVAAGSNQPQHF
cdr3_nt: TGCAGCGTTGCAGCAGGGAGCAATCAGCCCCAGCATTTT
clone_size: NA
d_call: NA
v_call: TRBV29-1
j_call: TRBJ1-5

cdr3_aa: CASSPDRWTEAFF
cdr3_nt: TGTGCCAGCAGCCCCGACAGGTGGACTGAAGCTTTCTTT
clone_size: NA
d_call: NA
v_call: TRBV12-1
j_call: TRBJ1-1

cdr3_aa: CASSLAGTGRNTEAFF
cdr3_nt: TGCGCCAGCAGCTTGGCCGGGACAGGGCGGAACACTGAAGCTTTCTTT
clone_size: NA
d_call: TRBD1
v_call: TRBV5-1
j_call: TRBJ1-1

cdr3_aa: CASSQGNFYTF
cdr3_nt: TGTGCCAGCAGCCAAGGGAATTTCTACACCTTC
clone_size: once
d_call: NA
v_call: TRBV4-2
j_call: TRBJ1-2

cdr3_aa: CASSPPSAYGYTF
cdr3_nt: TGTGCCAGCTCACCACCGTCGGCCTATGGCTACACCTTC
clone_size: NA
d_call: NA
v_call: TRBV18
j_call: TRBJ1-2

cdr3_aa: CASPGEEQFF
cdr3_nt: TGTGCCAGCCCAGGGGAGGAGCAGTTCTTC
clone_size: NA
d_call: NA
v_call: TRBV11-2
j_call: TRBJ2-1

cdr3_aa: CASSFATGGEFLYGYTF
cdr3_nt: TGTGCCAGCAGTTTCGCGACAGGGGGCGAATTTCTCTATGGCTACACCTTC
clone_size: NA
d_call: TRBD1
v_call: TRBV28
j_call: TRBJ1-2

cdr3_aa: CASSSPGTGAYGANVLTF
cdr3_nt: TGTGCCAGCAGTTCCCCGGGGACAGGGGCTTACGGGGCCAACGTCCTGACTTTC
clone_size: NA
d_call: TRBD1
v_call: TRBV2
j_call: TRBJ2-6

cdr3_aa: CASSPGLRTYEQYF
cdr3_nt: TGTGCCAGCAGCCCGGGACTGCGAACCTACGAGCAGTACTTC
clone_size: NA
d_call: NA
v_call: TRBV5-6
j_call: TRBJ2-7

cdr3_aa: CASSWLAGGTDTQYF
cdr3_nt: TGTGCCAGCAGCTGGCTAGCGGGAGGCACAGATACGCAGTATTTT
clone_size: NA
d_call: TRBD2
v_call: TRBV7-3
j_call: TRBJ2-3

cdr3_aa: CASSRVGRGEAYEQYF
cdr3_nt: TGCGCCAGCAGCCGCGTCGGCAGGGGCGAGGCCTACGAGCAGTACTTC
clone_size: NA
d_call: NA
v_call: TRBV5-1
j_call: TRBJ2-7

cdr3_aa: CASSQDRASGGYEQYF
cdr3_nt: TGCGCCAGCAGCCAAGATCGGGCTAGCGGGGGGTACGAGCAGTACTTC
clone_size: NA
d_call: TRBD2
v_call: TRBV4-3
j_call: TRBJ2-7

cdr3_aa: CASSYRLSYEQYF
cdr3_nt: TGTGCCAGCAGCTACAGACTCTCCTACGAGCAGTACTTC
clone_size: NA
d_call: NA
v_call: TRBV27
j_call: TRBJ2-7

cdr3_aa: CASSLFVGDGYTF
cdr3_nt: TGTGCCAGCAGTTTATTCGTAGGGGACGGCTACACCTTC
clone_size: NA
d_call: NA
v_call: TRBV28
j_call: TRBJ1-2

cdr3_aa: CASSFWGVRETQYF
cdr3_nt: TGTGCCAGCAGCTTTTGGGGAGTCCGAGAGACCCAGTACTTC
clone_size: once
d_call: NA
v_call: TRBV5-4
j_call: TRBJ2-5

cdr3_aa: CATSRGGTYEQYF
cdr3_nt: TGTGCCACCAGCAGAGGGGGCACCTACGAGCAGTACTTC
clone_size: NA
d_call: NA
v_call: TRBV15
j_call: TRBJ2-7

cdr3_aa: CASSRDFAFF
cdr3_nt: TGTGCCAGCAGCCGCGACTTCGCTTTCTTT
clone_size: NA
d_call: NA
v_call: TRBV7-9
j_call: TRBJ1-1

cdr3_aa: CASSFSAGLGTDAYEQYF
cdr3_nt: TGTGCCAGCAGCTTCTCGGCCGGATTAGGGACGGACGCTTACGAGCAGTACTTC
clone_size: NA
d_call: NA
v_call: TRBV7-9
j_call: TRBJ2-7

cdr3_aa: CASRTSVSYEQYF
cdr3_nt: TGCGCCAGCAGGACTAGCGTCTCCTACGAGCAGTACTTC
clone_size: NA
d_call: TRBD2
v_call: TRBV5-1
j_call: TRBJ2-7

cdr3_aa: CASSERDHNEQFF
cdr3_nt: TGTGCCAGCAGCGAGCGGGACCACAATGAGCAGTTCTTC
clone_size: NA
d_call: TRBD2
v_call: TRBV7-9
j_call: TRBJ2-1

cdr3_aa: CASSKRETYEQYF
cdr3_nt: TGTGCCAGCAGTAAGCGGGAGACGTACGAGCAGTACTTC
clone_size: NA
d_call: TRBD2
v_call: TRBV7-6
j_call: TRBJ2-7